The clone carrying this TCR beta chain was detected a few times. What it binds is not known. Preparation of TCR beta libraries was done by quantitative 5'-RACE with molecular barcodes. TCRdb analysed the 5' RACE reads with MiXCR anew, one entry per CDR3 protein. The sample includes about 160,000 distinct CDR3 sequences, 9.5% to 10% seen only once; the top ten take around 15%. This entry is derived from a study of CD8 T cells in ankylosing spondylitis. Findings of the study overall: Disease-linked clones bore a CD8+ phenotype and were relatively rare in peripheral blood. Ankylosing spondylitis blood seemed to carry a telltale TCR beta motif made of under ten highly homologous variants. Disease-linked clones reportedly showed significant enrichment in matched ankylosing spondylitis synovial fluid.

V shed 4 bases and J shed 1 base, with 15 bases lying between them. The CDR3 length is 15 residues. The V gene's germline CDR1 is SGDLS and CDR2 YYNGEE. The chain links TRBV9 to TRBJ2-7, with no clear D. The sample was blood, either unsorted or a sorted T cell fraction (not recorded which). The clonotype originates from a female donor with ankylosing spondylitis or in good health (not recorded which). Written as DNA, the CDR3 is TGTGCCAGCAGCCCCGGGTCTCTCTTGTCCTACGAGCAGTACTTC. The encoded protein is CASSPGSLLSYEQYF.